This passage covers 16 T cell receptor beta chains from one sample sequenced in a study of cytomegalovirus exposure and HLA in healthy donors. TCRdb's copy holds only in-frame clones and misses some; the assay was immunoSEQ multiplex PCR. The table includes 200,000 to 250,000 clones, approximately 90% detected once. The source material was PBMCs. All receptors derive from a man aged 18 to 35 in good health and CMV-seronegative.

In its sample, this clone was seen once. This chain uses TRBV4-3 with TRBJ2-2; 12 bases fit TRBD2. V lost 0 bases to trimming and J lost 5 bases; unmatched junction nucleotides: 4. The germline gives CDR1 LGHNA, CDR2 YSLEER. The CDR3 has 17 amino acids. CDR3 sequence (DNA): TGCGCCAGCAGCCAAGATCTAGCGGGAGGGCCTACCGGGGAGCTGTTTTTT. Amino acid sequence: CASSQDLAGGPTGELFF.

The chain is built from TRBV6-1 and TRBJ2-3, with 8 bases lining up with TRBD2. The J segment lost 6 bases and the V segment lost 7 bases, leaving 9 bases of the junction unmatched. CDR3 length: 14 amino acids. The germline V gene has CDR1 MNHNS and CDR2 SASEGT. Written as DNA, the CDR3 is TGTGCCAGCACCTTCGGGGGGGCCGGGGATACGCAGTATTTT. Its protein product is CASTFGGAGDTQYF.

This clone has just one count. The chain recombines TRBV28 with TRBJ2-7; 8 nucleotides match TRBD1. With 5 bases clipped from V and 7 bases from J, the junction kept 10 bases outside the gene matches. CDR1 is MDHEN and CDR2 is SYDVKM in the germline V gene. The CDR3 contains 14 residues. CDR3 loop: CASSPHQGAREQYF. CDR3 bases: TGTGCCAGCAGTCCTCATCAGGGGGCGAGGGAGCAGTACTTC.

V and J are TRBV28 and TRBJ2-7; D is unclear. Germline assignment: CDR1 MDHEN and CDR2 SYDVKM. The germline V and J ends were trimmed by 3 bases and 4 bases, with 7 bases remaining between them. This CDR3 has 12 amino acids. CDR3 in amino acids: CASSFPRYEQYF. CDR3 nucleotides: TGTGCCAGCAGTTTTCCTAGGTACGAGCAGTACTTC.

This clone appeared a few times. The chain joins TRBV10-3 to TRBJ1-5; tentative D call: TRBD1 (6 bases). CDR1 and CDR2 from the germline V gene are ENHRY and SYGVKD. The CDR3 has 16 residues. V dropped 3 bases and J dropped 4 bases, with 16 bases sitting between them. CDR3 nucleotides: TGTGCCATCAGTGATGGACCGGGAGGGGGGAATCAGCCCCAGCATTTT. It encodes CAISDGPGGGNQPQHF.

This chain joins TRBV29-1 and TRBJ1-1, with TRBD1 as a possible D gene (5 bases). This CDR3 region has 11 residues. Looked up from germline, CDR1 is SQVTM and CDR2 is ANQGSEA. V was cut by 2 bases and J by 7 bases, with 8 bases left in between. CDR3 amino acids: CSVEQGREAFF. CDR3 bases: TGCAGCGTTGAACAGGGTCGTGAAGCTTTCTTT.

The sample holds one count of this clone. The J gene is TRBJ1-4, the V gene TRBV6-5; no reliable D call. V shed 0 bases and J shed 8 bases, with 4 bases lying between them. This CDR3 is built from 12 residues. Germline assignment: CDR1 MNHEY and CDR2 SVGAGI. The CDR3 reads CASSYSGEKLFF. Here the CDR3 DNA reads TGTGCCAGCAGTTACTCGGGCGAAAAACTGTTTTTT.

The chain couples TRBV11-2 to TRBJ1-2; D gene ambiguous. CDR1 and CDR2 (germline): SGHAT, FQNNGV. Trimming cost V 3 bases and J 2 bases, with 7 bases left between them. This CDR3 is built from 13 residues. The CDR3, as DNA: TGTGCCAGCAGCTTCTCGGGGAACTATGGCTACACCTTC. Translating gives CASSFSGNYGYTF.

The chain links TRBV5-8 to TRBJ2-7; 11 bases align to TRBD1. Trimming at V came to 3 bases and at J to 6 bases, leaving 8 bases not matched to a gene. This CDR3 is 15 amino acids long. The germline CDR1 and CDR2 sequences are SGHTS and YDEGEE. The CDR3 DNA sequence: TGTGCCAGCAGCTCGCCCCGGGACAGGGGGATCGAGCAGTACTTC. Its protein is CASSSPRDRGIEQYF.

The chain couples TRBV10-1 to TRBJ1-6; TRBD1 might be the D (6 bases). The CDR3 has 13 residues. V lost 10 bases and J lost 8, with 15 bases in between. CDR1 and CDR2 (germline): WNHNN, SYGVQD (reference sequence). The CDR3 region is CATSQGMDSPLHF. The CDR3 DNA reads as TGCGCCACCAGCCAGGGGATGGATTCACCCCTCCACTTT.

This clone was counted once. The chain carries TRBV5-1 and TRBJ1-1, with 7 positions matching TRBD1. The CDR3 is 16 amino acids. Losses at the gene ends were 2 bases for V and 1 base for J; bases not matched to a gene: 8. CDR1 is SGHRS and CDR2 is YFSETQ in the germline V gene. The CDR3 sequence: CASSFPGQPKNTEAFF. The DNA of the CDR3 is TGCGCCAGCAGCTTTCCGGGACAGCCAAAGAACACTGAAGCTTTCTTT. Based on the CDR3 plus reference TRBV5-1 and TRBJ1-1, the full variable domain is KAGVTQTPRYLIKTRGQQVTLSCSPISGHRSVSWYQQTPGQGLQFLFEYFSETQRNKGNFPGRFSGRQFSNSRSEMNVSTLELGDSALYLCASSFPGQPKNTEAFFGQGTRLTVV.

This rearrangement joins TRBV19 to TRBJ1-1, with 7 nucleotides matching TRBD1. Germline V gene data show CDR1 as LNHDA and CDR2 as SQIVND (reference sequence). There are 16 residues in the CDR3. The V and J ends lost 5 bases and 3 bases, in that order; junction bases with no gene match: 12. For the CDR3, the DNA is TGTGCCAGTAGTGAACAGGGGCCTCGGGGGTACACTGAAGCTTTCTTT. Translated: CASSEQGPRGYTEAFF.

The chain joins TRBV7-2 to TRBJ1-6; 8 bases line up with TRBD1. This CDR3 spans 15 amino acids. Germline CDR1 and CDR2: SGHTA and FQGNSA. J was trimmed by 0 bases and V by 11 bases; bases with no gene match: 6. CDR3: CASRTGSSYNSPLHF. The CDR3 DNA reads as TGTGCCTCGCGGACAGGGAGCTCCTATAATTCACCCCTCCACTTT.

The J gene is TRBJ1-5, the V gene TRBV6-1, with D unresolved. There are 15 residues in the CDR3. Germline CDR1 and CDR2: MNHNS and SASEGT. Trimming stripped 3 bases from V and 0 bases from J, with 9 bases between. The CDR3 DNA is TGTGCCAGCAGTGACGGAGGGTATAGCAATCAGCCCCAGCATTTT. This gives the protein CASSDGGYSNQPQHF.

There are a few counts of this clone. V gene TRBV18 combines with J gene TRBJ1-5; the D gene is possibly TRBD1 (5 bases). CDR3 length equals 15 residues. CDR1 is KGHSH and CDR2 is LQKENI in the germline V gene. Trimming cost V 0 bases and J 4 bases, with 10 bases left between them. The CDR3 nucleotides read TGTGCCAGCTCACCACCGGGGGGTGCGAATCAGCCCCAGCATTTT. It encodes CASSPPGGANQPQHF. The full variable domain, completed using reference TRBV18 and TRBJ1-5, is NAGVMQNPRHLVRRRGQEARLRCSPMKGHSHVYWYRQLPEEGLKFMVYLQKENIIDESGMPKERFSAEFPKEGPSILRIQQVVRGDSAAYFCASSPPGGANQPQHFGDGTRLSIL.

The chain uses TRBV7-2 and TRBJ1-4, with TRBD1 as a possible D gene (6 bases). V lost 1 base and J 7 bases, leaving 13 bases between the germline ends. CDR1 and CDR2 (germline): SGHTA, FQGNSA. The CDR3 has 15 residues. CDR3 in amino acids: CASSLGGRGGEKLFF. The CDR3 bases are TGTGCCAGCAGCTTAGGGGGCAGGGGTGGTGAAAAACTGTTTTTT.